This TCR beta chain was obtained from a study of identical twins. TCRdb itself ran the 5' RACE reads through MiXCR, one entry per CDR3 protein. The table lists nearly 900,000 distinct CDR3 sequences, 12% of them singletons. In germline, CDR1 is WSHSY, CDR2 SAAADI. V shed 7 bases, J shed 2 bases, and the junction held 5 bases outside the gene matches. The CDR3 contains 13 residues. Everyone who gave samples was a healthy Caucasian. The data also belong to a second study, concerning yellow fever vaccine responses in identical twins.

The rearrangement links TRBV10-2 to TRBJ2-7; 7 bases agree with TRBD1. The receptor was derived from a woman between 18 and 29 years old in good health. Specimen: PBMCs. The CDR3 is CASTWDSTYEQYF. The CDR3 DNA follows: TGCGCCAGCACTTGGGACAGCACCTACGAGCAGTACTTC.